The following is a T cell receptor beta chain sequence with its context. What it binds is unknown. TCRdb fed the reads into MiXCR, producing one record per CDR3 protein. The table includes 200,000 to 250,000 distinct CDR3 sequences, roughly 20% detected once. V lost 3 bases and J lost 3, with 8 bases in between. The CDR3 has 13 residues. The record originates from a study of T cell repertoires in cytomegalovirus infection. For the study at large: Shared public TCR beta signatures pointed to both CMV infection and a matching HLA type. Study outcomes and limitations: CMV-specific TCR beta clonotypes restricted by HLA-C dominated the ex vivo response.

This rearrangement joins TRBV12-3 or TRBV12-4 to TRBJ1-2; D may be TRBD1 (6 bases). The sample consisted of CD8+ T cells from PBMCs. The receptor's source is a human donor in good health (CMV status not recorded). Some clones in this sample may be carry-over from other donors' samples. The CDR3 nucleotides are TGTGCCAGCAGTTTTTCAGGGGACTATGGCTACACCTTC. This sequence encodes CASSFSGDYGYTF.